These 2 T cell receptor beta chains came from one sample sequenced in a study of spatial heterogeneity in lung cancer. Time point defined: sample taken at primary tumor resection. Their specific antigens are unknown. TCRdb itself ran the 5' RACE reads through MiXCR, one entry per CDR3 protein. The sample lists 8,500 to 14,000 distinct CDR3 sequences; 9.5% to 13% were seen once. Points from the study as a whole: It was found that expanded intratumoral alpha and beta TCR counts tracked tumor mutation counts.

The sequencing here drew on lung tumor tissue, taken at surgery. The receptor set was obtained from a female donor with early-stage non-small cell lung cancer.

This clonotype was detected many times. The chain links TRBV18 to TRBJ2-7; 9 bases are a match to TRBD1. The CDR3 spans 15 residues. Germline V CDR1 and CDR2: KGHSH, LQKENI. The junction had 6 bases not matched to a gene; V was cut back by 5 bases and J by 1 base. CDR3 sequence reads: CASSLGQGLSYEQYF. The CDR3 region has the DNA TGTGCCAGCTCATTGGGACAGGGCCTTTCCTACGAGCAGTACTTC.

At least ten counts were recorded for this clonotype. The chain links TRBV10-3 to TRBJ1-1; tentatively, D is TRBD1 (5 bases). From germline, CDR1 is ENHRY and CDR2 SYGVKD. Trimming removed 6 bases at V and 3 bases at J, with 14 bases between. The CDR3 sequence is 14 residues long. The CDR3: CAIRSGPRDTEAFF. The CDR3 nucleotides are TGTGCCATCAGATCGGGACCGAGGGACACTGAAGCTTTCTTT.